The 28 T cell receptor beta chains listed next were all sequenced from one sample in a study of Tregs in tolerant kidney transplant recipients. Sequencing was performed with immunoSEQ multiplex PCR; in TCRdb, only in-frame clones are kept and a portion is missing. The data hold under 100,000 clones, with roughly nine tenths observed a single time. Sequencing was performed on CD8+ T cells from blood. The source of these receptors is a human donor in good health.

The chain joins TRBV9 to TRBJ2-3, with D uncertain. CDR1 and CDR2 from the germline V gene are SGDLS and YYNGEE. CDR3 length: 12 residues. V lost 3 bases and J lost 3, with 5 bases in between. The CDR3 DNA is TGTGCCAGCAGCGGGATTACAGATACGCAGTATTTT. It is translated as CASSGITDTQYF.

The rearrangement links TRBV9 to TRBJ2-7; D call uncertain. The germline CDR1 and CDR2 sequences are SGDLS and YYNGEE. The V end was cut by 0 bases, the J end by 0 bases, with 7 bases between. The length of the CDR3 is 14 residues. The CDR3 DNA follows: TGTGCCAGCAGCGTAGGAGCCTTCTCCTACGAGCAGTACTTC. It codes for CASSVGAFSYEQYF.

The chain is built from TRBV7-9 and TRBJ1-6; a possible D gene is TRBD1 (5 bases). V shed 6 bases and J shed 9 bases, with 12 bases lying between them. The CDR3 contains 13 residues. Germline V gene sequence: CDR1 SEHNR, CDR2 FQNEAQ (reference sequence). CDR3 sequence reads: CASSQGGGSPLHF. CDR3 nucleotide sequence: TGTGCCAGCAGTCAGGGAGGTGGTTCACCCCTCCACTTT.

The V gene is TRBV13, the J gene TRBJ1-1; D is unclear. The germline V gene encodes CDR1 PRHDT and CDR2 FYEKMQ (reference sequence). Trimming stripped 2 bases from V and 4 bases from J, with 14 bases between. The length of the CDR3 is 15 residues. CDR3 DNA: TGTGCCAGCAGCTTATATCGGGGATCCTTCACTGAAGCTTTCTTT. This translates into CASSLYRGSFTEAFF.

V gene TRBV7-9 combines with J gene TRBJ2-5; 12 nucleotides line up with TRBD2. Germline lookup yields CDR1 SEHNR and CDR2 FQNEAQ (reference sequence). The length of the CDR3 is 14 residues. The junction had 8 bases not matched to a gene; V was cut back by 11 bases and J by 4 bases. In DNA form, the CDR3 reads TGTGCCGGATTACTAGCGGGGGGAGGAGAGACCCAGTACTTC. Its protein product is CAGLLAGGGETQYF.

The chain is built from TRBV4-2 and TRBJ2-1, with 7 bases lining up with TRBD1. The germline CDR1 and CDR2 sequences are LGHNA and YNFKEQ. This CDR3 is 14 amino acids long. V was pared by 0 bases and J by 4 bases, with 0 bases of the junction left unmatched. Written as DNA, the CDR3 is TGTGCCAGCAGCCAAGAGGGACAGTACAATGAGCAGTTCTTC. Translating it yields CASSQEGQYNEQFF.

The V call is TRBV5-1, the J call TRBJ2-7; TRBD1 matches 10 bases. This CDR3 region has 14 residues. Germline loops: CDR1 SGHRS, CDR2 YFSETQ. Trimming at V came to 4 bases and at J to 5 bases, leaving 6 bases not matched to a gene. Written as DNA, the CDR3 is TGCGCCAGCAGCCATCGGGACAGGGGCCACGAGCAGTACTTC. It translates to CASSHRDRGHEQYF.

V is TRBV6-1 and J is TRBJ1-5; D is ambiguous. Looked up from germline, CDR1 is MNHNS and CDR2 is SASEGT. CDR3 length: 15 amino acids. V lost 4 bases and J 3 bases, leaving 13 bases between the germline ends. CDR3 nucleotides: TGTGCCAGCAGTGTGTGGTTACAGATCAATCAGCCCCAGCATTTT. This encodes CASSVWLQINQPQHF.

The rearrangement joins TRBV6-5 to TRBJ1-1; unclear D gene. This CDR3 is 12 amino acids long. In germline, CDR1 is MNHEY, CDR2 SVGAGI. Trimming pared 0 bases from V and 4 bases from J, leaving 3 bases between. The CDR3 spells CASSYSSTEAFF. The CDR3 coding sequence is TGTGCCAGCAGTTACTCGAGCACTGAAGCTTTCTTT.

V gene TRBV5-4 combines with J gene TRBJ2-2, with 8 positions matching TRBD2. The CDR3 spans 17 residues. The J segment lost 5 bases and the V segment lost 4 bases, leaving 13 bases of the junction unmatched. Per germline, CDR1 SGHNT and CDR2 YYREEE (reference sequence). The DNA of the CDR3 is TGTGCCAGCAGCCTGCTCGTCGGTAGCGGGATAACCGGGGAGCTGTTTTTT. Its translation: CASSLLVGSGITGELFF.

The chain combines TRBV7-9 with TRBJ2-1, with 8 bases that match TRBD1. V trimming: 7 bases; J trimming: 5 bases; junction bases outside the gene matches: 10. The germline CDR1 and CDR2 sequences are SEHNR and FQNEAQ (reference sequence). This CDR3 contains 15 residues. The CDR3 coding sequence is TGTGCCAGCACCACCGGGCAGGGGGCAGACAATGAGCAGTTCTTC. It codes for CASTTGQGADNEQFF. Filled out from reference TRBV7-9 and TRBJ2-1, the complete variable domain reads DTGVSQNPRHKITKRGQNVTFRCDPISEHNRLYWYRQTLGQGPEFLTYFQNEAQLEKSRLLSDRFSAERPKGSFSTLEIQRTEQGDSAMYLCASTTGQGADNEQFFGPGTRLTVL.

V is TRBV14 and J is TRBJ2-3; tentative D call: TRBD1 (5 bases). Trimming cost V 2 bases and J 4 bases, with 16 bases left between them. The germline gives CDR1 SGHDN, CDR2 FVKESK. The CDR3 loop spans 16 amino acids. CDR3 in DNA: TGTGCCAGCAGCCAAAGGGGATATCGAACCCCAGATACGCAGTATTTT. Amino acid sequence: CASSQRGYRTPDTQYF.

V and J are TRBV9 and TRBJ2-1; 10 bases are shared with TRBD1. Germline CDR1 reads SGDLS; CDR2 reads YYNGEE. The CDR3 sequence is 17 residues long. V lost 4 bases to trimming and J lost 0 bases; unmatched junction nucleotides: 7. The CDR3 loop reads CASSSRQGASSYNEQFF. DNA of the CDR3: TGTGCCAGCAGCTCCCGACAGGGGGCTAGCTCCTACAATGAGCAGTTCTTC. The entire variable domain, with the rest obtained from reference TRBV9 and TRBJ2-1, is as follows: DSGVTQTPKHLITATGQRVTLRCSPRSGDLSVYWYQQSLDQGLQFLIQYYNGEERAKGNILERFSAQQFPDLHSELNLSSLELGDSALYFCASSSRQGASSYNEQFFGPGTRLTVL.

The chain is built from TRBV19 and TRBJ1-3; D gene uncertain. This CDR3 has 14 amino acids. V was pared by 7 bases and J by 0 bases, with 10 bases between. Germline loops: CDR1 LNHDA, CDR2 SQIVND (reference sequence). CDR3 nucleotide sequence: TGTGCCAGTACTAATACACCCTCTGGAAACACCATATATTTT. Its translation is CASTNTPSGNTIYF.

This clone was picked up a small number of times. The CDR3 DNA reads TGTGCCAGCAGTTTTGGCAATGAGCAGTTCTTC. Translation: CASSFGNEQFF. This chain links TRBV27 with TRBJ2-1; no clear D gene. V lost 3 bases and J 6 bases, leaving 3 bases between the germline ends. This CDR3 is built from 11 residues. Germline values: CDR1 MNHEY, CDR2 SMNVEV (reference sequence).

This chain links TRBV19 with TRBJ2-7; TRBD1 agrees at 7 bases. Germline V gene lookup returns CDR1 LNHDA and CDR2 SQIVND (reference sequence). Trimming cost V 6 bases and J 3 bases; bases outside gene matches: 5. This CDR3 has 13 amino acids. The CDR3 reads CASSDRANYEQYF. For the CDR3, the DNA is TGTGCCAGTAGCGACAGGGCCAACTACGAGCAGTACTTC.

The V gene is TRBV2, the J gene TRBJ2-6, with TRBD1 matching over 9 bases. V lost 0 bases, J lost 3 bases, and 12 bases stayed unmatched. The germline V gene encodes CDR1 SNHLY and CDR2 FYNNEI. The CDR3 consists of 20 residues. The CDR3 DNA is TGTGCCAGCAGTGAAGCAGGGTGGGGACAGGGTATGCTTGGGGCCAACGTCCTGACTTTC. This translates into CASSEAGWGQGMLGANVLTF. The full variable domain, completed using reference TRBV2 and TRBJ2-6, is EPEVTQTPSHQVTQMGQEVILRCVPISNHLYFYWYRQILGQKVEFLVSFYNNEISEKSEIFDDQFSVERPDGSNFTLKIRSTKLEDSAMYFCASSEAGWGQGMLGANVLTFGAGSRLTVL.

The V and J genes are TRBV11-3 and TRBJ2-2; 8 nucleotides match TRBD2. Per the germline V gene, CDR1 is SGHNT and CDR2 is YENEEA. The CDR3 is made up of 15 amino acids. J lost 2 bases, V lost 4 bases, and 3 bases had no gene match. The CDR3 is CASSSGGPNTGELFF. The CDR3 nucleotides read TGTGCCAGCAGCTCGGGGGGGCCCAACACCGGGGAGCTGTTTTTT.

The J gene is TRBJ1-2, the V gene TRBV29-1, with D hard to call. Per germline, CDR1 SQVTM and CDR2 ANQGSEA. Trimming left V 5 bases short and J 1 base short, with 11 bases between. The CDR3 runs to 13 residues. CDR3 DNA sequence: TGCAGCGTTTTCGACAATTTTAACTATGGCTACACCTTC. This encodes CSVFDNFNYGYTF.

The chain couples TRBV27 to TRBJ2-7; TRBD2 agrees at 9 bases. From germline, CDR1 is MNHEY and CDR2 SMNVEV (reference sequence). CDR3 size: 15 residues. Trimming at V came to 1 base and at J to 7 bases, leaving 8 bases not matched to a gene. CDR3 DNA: TGTGCCAGCAGTTTATTTGCGGGAGGGCCCGGGGAGCAGTACTTC. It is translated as CASSLFAGGPGEQYF.

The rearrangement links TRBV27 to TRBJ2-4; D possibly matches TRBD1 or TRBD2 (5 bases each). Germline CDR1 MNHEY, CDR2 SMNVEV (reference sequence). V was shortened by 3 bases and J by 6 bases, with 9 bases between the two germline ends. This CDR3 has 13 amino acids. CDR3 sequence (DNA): TGTGCCAGCAGTTTCGGTGGGGGAAACATTCAGTACTTC. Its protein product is CASSFGGGNIQYF.

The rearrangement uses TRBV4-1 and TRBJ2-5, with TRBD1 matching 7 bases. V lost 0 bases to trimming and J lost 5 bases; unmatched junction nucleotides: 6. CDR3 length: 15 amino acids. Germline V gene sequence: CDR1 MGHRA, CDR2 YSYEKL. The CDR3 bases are TGCGCCAGCAGCCAAGAGGCCAGGGGGTCGGAGACCCAGTACTTC. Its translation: CASSQEARGSETQYF.

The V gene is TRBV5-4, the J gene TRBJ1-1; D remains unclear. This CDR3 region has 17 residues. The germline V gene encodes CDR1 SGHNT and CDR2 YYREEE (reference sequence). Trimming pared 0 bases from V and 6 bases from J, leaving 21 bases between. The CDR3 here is CASSLALEGRFGAEAFF. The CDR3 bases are TGTGCCAGCAGCTTGGCCTTGGAAGGGCGATTTGGCGCTGAAGCTTTCTTT.

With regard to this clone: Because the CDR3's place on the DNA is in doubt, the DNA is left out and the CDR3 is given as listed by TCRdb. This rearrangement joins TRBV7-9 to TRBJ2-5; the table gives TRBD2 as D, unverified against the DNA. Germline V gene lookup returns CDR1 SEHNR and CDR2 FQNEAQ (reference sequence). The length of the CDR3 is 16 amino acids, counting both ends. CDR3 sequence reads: CASSLIFGNGEETQYF.

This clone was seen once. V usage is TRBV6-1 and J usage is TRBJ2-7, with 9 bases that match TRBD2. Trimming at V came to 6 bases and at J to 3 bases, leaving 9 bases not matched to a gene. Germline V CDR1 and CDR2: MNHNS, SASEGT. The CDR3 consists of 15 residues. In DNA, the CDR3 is TGTGCCAGCAGAGCAATAGCGGGAGTCAGCTACGAGCAGTACTTC. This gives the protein CASRAIAGVSYEQYF.

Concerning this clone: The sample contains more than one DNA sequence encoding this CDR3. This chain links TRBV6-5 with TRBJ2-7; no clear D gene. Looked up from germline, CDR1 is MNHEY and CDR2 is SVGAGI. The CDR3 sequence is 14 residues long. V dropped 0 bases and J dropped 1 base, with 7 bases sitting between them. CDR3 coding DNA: TGTGCCAGCAGTTACTCGGGAAATTCCTACGAGCAGTACTTC. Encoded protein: CASSYSGNSYEQYF.

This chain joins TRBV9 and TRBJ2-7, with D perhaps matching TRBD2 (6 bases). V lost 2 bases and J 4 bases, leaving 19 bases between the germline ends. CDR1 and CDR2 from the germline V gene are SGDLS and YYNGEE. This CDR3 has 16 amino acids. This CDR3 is CASSVSPGHGTYEQYF. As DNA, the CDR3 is TGTGCCAGCAGCGTCAGTCCCGGCCATGGGACTTACGAGCAGTACTTC.

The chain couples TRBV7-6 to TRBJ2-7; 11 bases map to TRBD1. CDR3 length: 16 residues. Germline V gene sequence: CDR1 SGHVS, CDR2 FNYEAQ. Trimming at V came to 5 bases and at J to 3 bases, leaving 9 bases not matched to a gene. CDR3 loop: CASSLGGGTGGYEQYF. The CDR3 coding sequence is TGTGCCAGCAGCCTGGGAGGCGGGACAGGGGGCTACGAGCAGTACTTC.